A single sample is the source of the 21 T cell receptor beta chains below, sequenced in a study of naive and memory T cell subsets. Overall study results and limits: Especially in CD8 cells, naive repertoires contained a few larger clonotypes, possibly CD45RA-re-expressing memory cells.

The beta constant-region primer was an equimolar mix of two oligonucleotides covering TRBC1 and TRBC2. The ligated cDNA underwent four PCR rounds using SP2 and nested alpha and beta constant-region primers. TCRdb called the UMI-ligation and nested PCR reads again in MiXCR, with one record for every CDR3 protein. The sample includes over 130,000 distinct CDR3 sequences, roughly a fifth seen only once; the top ten take 0.6% to 0.8%. These receptors are not linked to any known antigen. The sequenced sample consisted of naive CD8+ T cells from blood. These receptors all come from a human donor in good health.

The genes are TRBV27 and TRBJ2-1; 11 bases align to TRBD2. The V and J ends lost 6 bases and 5 bases, in that order; junction bases with no gene match: 6. CDR1 and CDR2 from the germline V gene are MNHEY and SMNVEV (reference sequence). The CDR3 is made up of 15 amino acids. CDR3 sequence reads: CASRLTSGGNNEQFF. CDR3 nucleotide sequence: TGTGCCAGCAGACTAACTAGCGGGGGAAACAATGAGCAGTTCTTC.

V usage is TRBV2 and J usage is TRBJ1-2, with TRBD1 matching 9 bases. CDR1 is SNHLY, CDR2 FYNNEI, per germline. Losses at the gene ends were 1 base for V and 4 bases for J; bases not matched to a gene: 1. The length of the CDR3 is 14 residues. The CDR3: CASSEDRGPYGYTF. CDR3 nucleotide sequence: TGTGCCAGCAGTGAAGACAGGGGGCCCTATGGCTACACCTTC. The variable domain in full, completed from reference TRBV2 and TRBJ1-2, reads EPEVTQTPSHQVTQMGQEVILRCVPISNHLYFYWYRQILGQKVEFLVSFYNNEISEKSEIFDDQFSVERPDGSNFTLKIRSTKLEDSAMYFCASSEDRGPYGYTFGSGTRLTVV.

This rearrangement joins TRBV4-3 to TRBJ2-7; TRBD1 agrees at 7 bases. Germline CDR1 and CDR2: LGHNA and YSLEER. CDR3 length: 15 residues. V was pared by 0 bases and J by 0 bases, with 2 bases of the junction left unmatched. The CDR3 spells CASSQDRGSSYEQYF. CDR3 nucleotides: TGCGCCAGCAGCCAAGACAGGGGGTCCTCCTACGAGCAGTACTTC.

The chain couples TRBV5-1 to TRBJ2-7, with 8 nucleotides matching TRBD1. The CDR3 spans 13 residues. The germline V gene has CDR1 SGHRS and CDR2 YFSETQ. The V segment lost 3 bases and the J segment 3 bases; nucleotides outside the gene matches: 2. The CDR3 loop is CASSWGQDYEQYF. The CDR3 nucleotides read TGCGCCAGCAGCTGGGGACAGGACTACGAGCAGTACTTC.

This clonotype was recorded only once. J is TRBJ2-2 and V is TRBV5-6; D gene uncertain. V gave up 4 bases and J gave up 6 bases, with 7 bases separating them. Germline loops: CDR1 SGHDT, CDR2 YYEEEE. The CDR3 is made up of 12 amino acids. This CDR3 is CASSRGPGELFF. CDR3 in DNA: TGTGCCAGCAGCAGAGGTCCCGGGGAGCTGTTTTTT.

This chain joins TRBV23-1 and TRBJ1-5; D call uncertain. TRBV23-1 is labeled an ORF, and its function is uncertain. The CDR3 has 12 residues. V lost 6 bases and J lost 6, with 9 bases in between. DNA of the CDR3: TGCGCCAGCAGCCGATTCTGTCAGCCCCAGCATTTT. Its protein is CASSRFCQPQHF.

There are many counts of this clonotype. The chain recombines TRBV12-3 or TRBV12-4 with TRBJ2-5; TRBD2 is a possible D gene (6 bases). V was shortened by 5 bases and J by 0 bases, with 16 bases between the two germline ends. This CDR3 spans 16 amino acids. Here the CDR3 reads CASSLQEIADQETQYF. In nucleotides, the CDR3 is TGTGCCAGCAGTCTCCAAGAAATAGCGGACCAAGAGACCCAGTACTTC.

This clonotype was seen only a few times. The chain couples TRBV9 to TRBJ2-3, with D maybe TRBD1 (5 bases). The CDR3 is made up of 15 amino acids. V was shortened by 4 bases and J by 0 bases, with 12 bases between the two germline ends. The germline V gene encodes CDR1 SGDLS and CDR2 YYNGEE. The CDR3 is CASSTTRVSTDTQYF. CDR3 sequence (DNA): TGTGCCAGCAGCACAACCAGGGTTAGCACAGATACGCAGTATTTT.

This clonotype has a handful of counts. The chain has TRBV29-1 and TRBJ1-2; no clear D. CDR3 length: 13 amino acids. V shed 3 bases and J shed 0 bases, with 8 bases lying between them. Germline loops: CDR1 SQVTM, CDR2 ANQGSEA. CDR3 nucleotide sequence: TGCAGCGTTGATGACGGGGCTAACTATGGCTACACCTTC. Encoded protein: CSVDDGANYGYTF.

The J gene is TRBJ1-1, the V gene TRBV29-1; possible D gene TRBD1, 6 bases. The V gene's germline CDR1 is SQVTM and CDR2 ANQGSEA. The germline V and J ends were trimmed by 4 bases and 3 bases, with 9 bases remaining between them. The CDR3 extends over 12 amino acids. The CDR3 loop reads CSVAPGDTEAFF. The CDR3 DNA reads as TGCAGCGTTGCTCCAGGGGACACTGAAGCTTTCTTT.

The rearrangement links TRBV21-1 to TRBJ2-6; the D segment call TRBD1 is taken from the table without a DNA check. TRBV21-1 is marked as a pseudogene. The CDR3 sequence is 18 residues long. For the CDR3, the DNA is TGTGCCAGCAGCAAATCTGGAGACAGGGGCTCTGGGGCCAACGTCCTGACTTTC. Translation gives CASSKSGDRGSGANVLTF.

V usage is TRBV7-2 and J usage is TRBJ2-1; 11 nucleotides align to TRBD2. CDR3 length: 18 residues. CDR1 is SGHTA and CDR2 is FQGNSA in the germline V gene. The ends lost 5 bases at V and 7 bases at J; junction bases unmatched: 16. CDR3 residues: CASSRNLAGGPEGNEQFF. In DNA, the CDR3 is TGTGCCAGCAGCCGAAACCTAGCGGGAGGTCCCGAGGGGAATGAGCAGTTCTTC.

The chain has TRBV6-6 and TRBJ1-2, with D uncertain. The CDR3 length is 14 residues. Trimming shortened V by 2 bases and J by 3 bases, and 10 bases separated the two germline ends. Germline CDR1 is MNHNY and CDR2 is SVGAGI (reference sequence). The CDR3 coding sequence is TGTGCCAGCAGTTACGAGGTTGGCTACTATGGCTACACCTTC. Residues: CASSYEVGYYGYTF.

The chain recombines TRBV11-2 with TRBJ2-5; D not resolved. V was trimmed by 4 bases and J by 0 bases, leaving 9 bases between them. The CDR3 contains 14 residues. The germline CDR1 and CDR2 sequences are SGHAT and FQNNGV. CDR3 protein: CASSSTLYQETQYF. CDR3 coding DNA: TGTGCCAGCAGCTCTACATTGTACCAAGAGACCCAGTACTTC.

This chain joins TRBV29-1 and TRBJ2-1; 7 nucleotides line up with TRBD1. V lost 3 bases to trimming and J lost 7 bases; unmatched junction nucleotides: 6. CDR1 is SQVTM and CDR2 is ANQGSEA in the germline V gene. CDR3 length: 13 amino acids. CDR3 protein: CSVDRGMVNEQFF. CDR3 DNA: TGCAGCGTTGACAGGGGGATGGTGAATGAGCAGTTCTTC.

The V gene is TRBV6-5, the J gene TRBJ2-3; D remains unclear. The CDR3 is 15 amino acids. Trimming shortened V by 5 bases and J by 0 bases, and 12 bases separated the two germline ends. CDR1 and CDR2 (germline): MNHEY, SVGAGI. The DNA of the CDR3 is TGTGCCAGCAGTGAGATGGGGATAAGCACAGATACGCAGTATTTT. Its protein is CASSEMGISTDTQYF.

A few counts support this clonotype. This rearrangement joins TRBV7-2 to TRBJ2-3, with no clear D. Trimming shortened V by 1 base and J by 0 bases, and 8 bases separated the two germline ends. This CDR3 has 15 residues. Per the germline V gene, CDR1 is SGHTA and CDR2 is FQGNSA. CDR3 amino acids: CASSLVGISTDTQYF. CDR3 bases: TGTGCCAGCAGCTTAGTTGGGATAAGCACAGATACGCAGTATTTT.

This clonotype was observed a single time. The chain links TRBV29-1 to TRBJ2-5, with 8 bases lining up with TRBD2. V lost 8 bases and J lost 5; bases outside the gene matches: 7. The germline CDR1 and CDR2 sequences are SQVTM and ANQGSEA. CDR3 length equals 12 residues. The CDR3 here is CSTAGGVETQYF. In DNA, the CDR3 is TGCAGCACTGCGGGAGGAGTGGAGACCCAGTACTTC.

The V call is TRBV3-1, the J call TRBJ1-6, with D tentatively TRBD1 (5 bases). The germline V gene has CDR1 LGHDT and CDR2 YNNKEL (reference sequence). Trimming stripped 3 bases from V and 7 bases from J, with 16 bases between. The CDR3 has 16 amino acids. This chain's CDR3 is CASSHPQGALNSPLHF. For the CDR3, the DNA is TGTGCCAGCAGCCATCCCCAGGGCGCTCTAAATTCACCCCTCCACTTT.

This chain joins TRBV5-1 and TRBJ2-7; 8 bases align to TRBD1. CDR1 SGHRS and CDR2 YFSETQ come from the germline V gene. CDR3 length: 14 amino acids. Trimming at V came to 0 bases and at J to 5 bases, leaving 4 bases not matched to a gene. CDR3 nucleotide sequence: TGCGCCAGCAGCTTGGGGACAGGGTATCACGAGCAGTACTTC. The encoded protein is CASSLGTGYHEQYF.

This clonotype has just a few counts. J is TRBJ1-2 and V is TRBV15, with 7 bases aligning to TRBD1. The CDR3 spans 14 residues. V lost 1 base and J lost 8; bases outside the gene matches: 7. Germline assignment: CDR1 LNHNV and CDR2 YYDKDF (reference sequence). This chain's CDR3 is CATSRGRQGKGYTF. The CDR3 DNA follows: TGTGCCACCAGCAGAGGACGACAGGGTAAAGGCTACACCTTC.